The 22 T cell receptor beta chains in this list originate from one sample, sequenced in a study of blood T cell repertoires in COVID-19 (dated by TCRdb to the early 2020s). Libraries came from the immunoSEQ multiplex PCR assay. TCRdb's version of the immuneACCESS table is confined to in-frame rearrangements and falls short of the full clone set. An unresolved V gene accounts for under half of the shortfall where checked; the remainder is of unknown origin. This sample gives some 140,000 clones in total; approximately 83% of them show up just once. Approximately 32% of the sample comes from the top ten. Specimen: peripheral blood. These receptors were taken from a woman in her sixties with acute or convalescent COVID-19.

The chain combines TRBV7-2 with TRBJ1-4; possibly TRBD1 for D (5 bases). Looked up from germline, CDR1 is SGHTA and CDR2 is FQGNSA. The V end lost 6 bases, the J end lost 2 bases, and 13 bases lay between the germline ends. The CDR3 covers 15 residues. DNA for the CDR3: TGTGCCAGCAGTTCTCAGGGAAGGACTAATGAAAAACTGTTTTTT. Residues: CASSSQGRTNEKLFF.

The chain carries TRBV29-1 and TRBJ1-1; 8 nucleotides align to TRBD1. J lost 3 bases, V lost 6 bases, and 6 bases had no gene match. The length of the CDR3 is 13 residues. Looked up from germline, CDR1 is SQVTM and CDR2 is ANQGSEA. CDR3 region: CSVRTGRDTEAFF. The CDR3, as DNA: TGCAGCGTCCGGACAGGGAGGGACACTGAAGCTTTCTTT. Supplemented by reference TRBV29-1 and TRBJ1-1, the full variable domain reads SAVISQKPSRDICQRGTSLTIQCQVDSQVTMMFWYRQQPGQSLTLIATANQGSEATYESGFVIDKFPISRPNLTFSTLTVSNMSPEDSSIYLCSVRTGRDTEAFFGQGTRLTVV.

This rearrangement joins TRBV19 to TRBJ1-2, with unresolved D. This CDR3 region has 13 residues. Trimming stripped 5 bases from V and 3 bases from J, with 10 bases between. CDR1 is LNHDA and CDR2 is SQIVND in the germline V gene (reference sequence). As DNA, the CDR3 is TGTGCCAGTAGTTCCGGGTACGACTATGGCTACACCTTC. Translating gives CASSSGYDYGYTF.

The V and J genes are TRBV7-9 and TRBJ2-7; D is perhaps TRBD1 (5 bases). This CDR3 is 13 amino acids long. The germline V gene has CDR1 SEHNR and CDR2 FQNEAQ (reference sequence). The V gene lost 2 bases and the J gene lost 7 bases, with 12 bases spanning the gap. CDR3 sequence: CASSLLQGGEQYF. CDR3 bases: TGTGCCAGCAGCTTACTTCAGGGCGGAGAGCAGTACTTC.

The V and J genes are TRBV27 and TRBJ1-6; 7 bases agree with TRBD1. After removal of 5 bases from V and 9 bases from J, the junction contained 10 bases not matched to a gene. CDR3 size: 15 residues. Germline V gene sequence: CDR1 MNHEY, CDR2 SMNVEV (reference sequence). Here the CDR3 DNA reads TGTGCCAGCAGTCCAACGACAGGGCGAATTTCACCCCTCCACTTT. Its translation is CASSPTTGRISPLHF.

The chain joins TRBV6-5 to TRBJ2-1, with TRBD2 matching over 12 bases. Losses at the gene ends were 8 bases for V and 10 bases for J; bases not matched to a gene: 9. This CDR3 region has 14 residues. Germline CDR1 reads MNHEY; CDR2 reads SVGAGI. The CDR3 loop is CASSRTSGALEQFF. DNA for the CDR3: TGTGCCAGCTCCCGGACTAGCGGGGCCCTAGAGCAGTTCTTC.

V gene TRBV30 combines with J gene TRBJ1-2, with D possibly being TRBD1 (5 bases). CDR3 size: 14 residues. V gave up 0 bases and J gave up 2 bases, with 10 bases separating them. CDR1 is GTSNPN and CDR2 is SVGIG in the germline V gene (reference sequence). Here the CDR3 reads CAWSVYRQNYGYTF. CDR3 sequence (DNA): TGTGCCTGGAGTGTATATAGACAGAACTATGGCTACACCTTC.

The V and J genes are TRBV2 and TRBJ1-2; 9 nucleotides align to TRBD1. Unmatched junction bases numbered 6, after V lost 3 bases and J lost 4 bases. The CDR3 covers 15 residues. Germline V CDR1 and CDR2: SNHLY, FYNNEI. CDR3: CASSDGTGRGYGYTF. The DNA for the CDR3 is TGTGCCAGCAGTGATGGGACAGGGCGCGGCTATGGCTACACCTTC.

The V gene is TRBV7-6, the J gene TRBJ1-1; D may be TRBD1 (5 bases). Germline V gene lookup returns CDR1 SGHVS and CDR2 FNYEAQ. The V end lost 4 bases, the J end lost 1 base, and 10 bases lay between the germline ends. The CDR3 has 14 amino acids. The DNA of the CDR3 is TGTGCCAGCAGCTCACAGGAGGGGAACACTGAAGCTTTCTTT. The encoded protein is CASSSQEGNTEAFF. Combining the CDR3 with reference TRBV7-6 and TRBJ1-1 gives the whole variable domain GAGVSQSPRYKVTKRGQDVALRCDPISGHVSLYWYRQALGQGPEFLTYFNYEAQQDKSGLPNDRFSAERPEGSISTLTIQRTEQRDSAMYRCASSSQEGNTEAFFGQGTRLTVV.

The V call is TRBV30, the J call TRBJ1-1, with D hard to call. Germline loops: CDR1 GTSNPN, CDR2 SVGIG (reference sequence). This CDR3 spans 13 amino acids. The V end lost 3 bases, the J end lost 2 bases, and 10 bases lay between the germline ends. The CDR3 is CAWRRHVNTEAFF. In DNA, the CDR3 is TGTGCCTGGAGAAGACACGTAAACACTGAAGCTTTCTTT.

V gene TRBV29-1 combines with J gene TRBJ1-2; no definite D call. Germline V gene sequence: CDR1 SQVTM, CDR2 ANQGSEA. CDR3 size: 14 residues. V was pared by 4 bases and J by 0 bases, with 12 bases between. CDR3 sequence: CSVVVEGANYGYTF. The CDR3 region has the DNA TGCAGCGTTGTGGTGGAGGGAGCTAACTATGGCTACACCTTC. The variable domain in full, completed from reference TRBV29-1 and TRBJ1-2, reads SAVISQKPSRDICQRGTSLTIQCQVDSQVTMMFWYRQQPGQSLTLIATANQGSEATYESGFVIDKFPISRPNLTFSTLTVSNMSPEDSSIYLCSVVVEGANYGYTFGSGTRLTVV.

This clone was counted a few times. The V call is TRBV30, the J call TRBJ1-2, with D perhaps matching TRBD1 (5 bases). Trimming left V 3 bases short and J 12 bases short, with 20 bases between. Per the germline V gene, CDR1 is GTSNPN and CDR2 is SVGIG (reference sequence). This CDR3 region has 13 residues. CDR3 amino acids: CAWSAGRASEHTF. As DNA, the CDR3 is TGTGCCTGGAGCGCAGGCAGGGCTTCGGAACACACCTTC.

This clone has just one count. The gene calls are TRBV3-1 (or the pseudogene TRBV3-2) and TRBJ1-2; TRBD1 agrees at 7 bases. V was clipped by 1 base and J by 5 bases; unmatched bases: 10. The CDR3 is 16 residues long. The germline V gene has CDR1 LGHDT and CDR2 YNNKEL (reference sequence). The CDR3 DNA sequence: TGTGCCAGCAGCCAAGGTTCAGGGGGATTTGGTTATGGCTACACCTTC. This sequence encodes CASSQGSGGFGYGYTF.

The chain combines TRBV2 with TRBJ1-4, with a possible D match to TRBD1 (6 bases). With 6 bases removed from V and 2 bases from J, the gap between germline ends came to 13 bases. The CDR3 totals 15 residues. Germline CDR1 SNHLY, CDR2 FYNNEI. The CDR3 nucleotides read TGTGCCAGCAGACCAAACAGGGCGACTAATGAAAAACTGTTTTTT. It yields the protein CASRPNRATNEKLFF. Based on the CDR3 plus reference TRBV2 and TRBJ1-4, the full variable domain is EPEVTQTPSHQVTQMGQEVILRCVPISNHLYFYWYRQILGQKVEFLVSFYNNEISEKSEIFDDQFSVERPDGSNFTLKIRSTKLEDSAMYFCASRPNRATNEKLFFGSGTQLSVL.

This sequence joins TRBV5-1 and TRBJ1-6, with 7 bases lining up with TRBD1. The CDR3 length is 14 residues. With V trimmed by 4 bases and J by 6 bases, 4 bases remained unmatched. CDR1 is SGHRS, CDR2 YFSETQ, per germline. The CDR3 DNA follows: TGCGCCAGCAGCATGGGACAGTCTAATTCACCCCTCCACTTT. Translating it yields CASSMGQSNSPLHF.

This chain links TRBV11-3 with TRBJ2-7; 7 nucleotides align to TRBD1. The CDR3 covers 14 residues. The V and J ends lost 5 bases and 2 bases, in that order; junction bases with no gene match: 6. The germline V gene has CDR1 SGHNT and CDR2 YENEEA. The CDR3 bases are TGTGCCAGCAGCCCCGGGACAGCTACCTACGAGCAGTACTTC. As protein: CASSPGTATYEQYF.

The V and J genes are TRBV6-5 and TRBJ1-3; perhaps TRBD1 as D (5 bases). There are 15 residues in the CDR3. The V end was cut by 2 bases, the J end by 2 bases, with 10 bases between. The germline V gene encodes CDR1 MNHEY and CDR2 SVGAGI. The CDR3 nucleotides are TGTGCCAGCAGTTACAGAGAAGGGGCTGGAAACACCATATATTTT. Encoded protein: CASSYREGAGNTIYF.

Here the CDR3 reads CASSPPRSPGLKYEQYF. For the CDR3, the DNA is TGTGCCAGCAGCCCACCACGCTCCCCGGGACTAAAGTACGAGCAGTACTTC. The rearrangement joins TRBV7-9 to TRBJ2-7; 7 nucleotides line up with TRBD2. V lost 5 bases to trimming and J lost 4 bases; unmatched junction nucleotides: 17. The CDR3 totals 17 residues. Germline V CDR1 and CDR2: SEHNR, FQNEAQ (reference sequence).

The genes are TRBV4-1 and TRBJ1-5; D not resolved. The CDR3 extends over 16 amino acids. Looked up from germline, CDR1 is MGHRA and CDR2 is YSYEKL. V lost 0 bases and J lost 0, with 9 bases in between. CDR3: CASSQDGRFSNQPQHF. CDR3 bases: TGCGCCAGCAGCCAAGATGGCAGGTTTAGCAATCAGCCCCAGCATTTT.

The chain joins TRBV19 to TRBJ1-1; TRBD1 matches at 8 bases. The ends lost 5 bases at V and 5 bases at J; junction bases unmatched: 4. CDR1 is LNHDA, CDR2 SQIVND, per germline (reference sequence). This CDR3 comprises 13 residues. The CDR3 nucleotides are TGTGCCAGTAGTCACAGGGGGGGGACTGAAGCTTTCTTT. Translating it yields CASSHRGGTEAFF.

The chain employs TRBV10-3 and TRBJ1-1, with D unresolved. Germline V gene lookup returns CDR1 ENHRY and CDR2 SYGVKD. Trimming removed 6 bases from V and 3 bases from J, with 14 bases in between. The CDR3 loop spans 14 amino acids. The chain's CDR3 is CAISAGVTHTEAFF. The CDR3, as DNA: TGTGCCATCAGCGCGGGAGTTACGCACACTGAAGCTTTCTTT.

This sequence joins TRBV11-2 and TRBJ2-7; 9 bases line up with TRBD2. The CDR3 length is 16 residues. Germline CDR1 SGHAT, CDR2 FQNNGV. Losses at the gene ends were 5 bases for V and 6 bases for J; bases not matched to a gene: 14. The CDR3 sequence is CASSPNQRRGGSEQYF. For the CDR3, the DNA is TGTGCCAGCAGCCCCAATCAGAGGCGGGGGGGTAGCGAGCAGTACTTC. Together with reference TRBV11-2 and TRBJ2-7, the CDR3 gives the full variable domain: EAGVAQSPRYKIIEKRQSVAFWCNPISGHATLYWYQQILGQGPKLLIQFQNNGVVDDSQLPKDRFSAERLKGVDSTLKIQPAKLEDSAVYLCASSPNQRRGGSEQYFGPGTRLTVT.